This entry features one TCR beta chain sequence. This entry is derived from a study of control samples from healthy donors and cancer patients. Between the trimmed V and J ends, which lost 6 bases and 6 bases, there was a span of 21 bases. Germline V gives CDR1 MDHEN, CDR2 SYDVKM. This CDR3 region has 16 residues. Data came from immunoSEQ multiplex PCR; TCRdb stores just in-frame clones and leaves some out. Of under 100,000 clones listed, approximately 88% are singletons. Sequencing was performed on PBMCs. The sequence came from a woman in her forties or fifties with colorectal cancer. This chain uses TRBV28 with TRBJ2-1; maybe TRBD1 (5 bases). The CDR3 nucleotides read TGTGCCAGCAGCTCCCACGGGCAGGGCCGGGCCAATGAGCAGTTCTTC. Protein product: CASSSHGQGRANEQFF.